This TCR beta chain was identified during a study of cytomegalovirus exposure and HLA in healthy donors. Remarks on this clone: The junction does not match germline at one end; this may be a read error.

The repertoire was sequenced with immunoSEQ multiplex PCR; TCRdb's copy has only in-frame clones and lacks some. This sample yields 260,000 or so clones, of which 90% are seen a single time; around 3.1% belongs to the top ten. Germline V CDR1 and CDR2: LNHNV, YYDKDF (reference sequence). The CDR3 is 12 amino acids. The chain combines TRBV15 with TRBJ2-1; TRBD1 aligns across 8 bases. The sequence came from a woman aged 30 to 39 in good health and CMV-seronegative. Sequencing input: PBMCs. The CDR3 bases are TGCGCGACAGGGGCGGTCGGGAATGAGCAGTTCTTC. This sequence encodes CATGAVGNEQFF.